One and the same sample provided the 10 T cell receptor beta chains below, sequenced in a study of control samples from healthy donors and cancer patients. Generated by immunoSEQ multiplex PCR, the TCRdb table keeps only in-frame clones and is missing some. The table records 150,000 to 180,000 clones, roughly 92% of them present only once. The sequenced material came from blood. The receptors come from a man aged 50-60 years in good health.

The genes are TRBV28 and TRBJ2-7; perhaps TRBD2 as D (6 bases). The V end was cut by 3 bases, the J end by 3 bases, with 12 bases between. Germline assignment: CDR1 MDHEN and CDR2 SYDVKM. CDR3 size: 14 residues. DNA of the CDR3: TGTGCCAGCAGTTTGGTGGGGGGTTTCTACGAGCAGTACTTC. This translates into CASSLVGGFYEQYF.

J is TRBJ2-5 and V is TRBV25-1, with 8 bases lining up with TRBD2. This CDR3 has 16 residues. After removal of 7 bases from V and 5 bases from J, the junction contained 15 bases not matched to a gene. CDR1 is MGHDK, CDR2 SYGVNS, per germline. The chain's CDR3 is CASKGPRSGRGETQYF. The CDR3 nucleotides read TGTGCCAGCAAGGGCCCTCGGAGCGGGAGAGGGGAGACCCAGTACTTC.

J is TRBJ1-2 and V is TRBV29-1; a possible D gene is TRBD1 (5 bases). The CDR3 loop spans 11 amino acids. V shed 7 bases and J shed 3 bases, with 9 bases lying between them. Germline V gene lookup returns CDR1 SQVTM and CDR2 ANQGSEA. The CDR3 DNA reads TGCAGCGGGGCGACAGACTATGGCTACACCTTC. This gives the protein CSGATDYGYTF.

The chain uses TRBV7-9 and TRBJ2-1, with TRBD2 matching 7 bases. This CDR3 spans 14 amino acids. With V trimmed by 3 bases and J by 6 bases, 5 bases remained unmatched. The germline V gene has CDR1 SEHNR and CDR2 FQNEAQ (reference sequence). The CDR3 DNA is TGTGCCAGCAGCTTGGGAGCGGGAATCAATGAGCAGTTCTTC. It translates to CASSLGAGINEQFF.

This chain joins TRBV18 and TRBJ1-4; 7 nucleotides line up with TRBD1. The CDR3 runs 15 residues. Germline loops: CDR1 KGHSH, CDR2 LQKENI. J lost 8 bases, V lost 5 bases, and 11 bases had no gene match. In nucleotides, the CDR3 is TGTGCCAGCTCATACGGGACAGACCAGGGGGAAAAACTGTTTTTT. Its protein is CASSYGTDQGEKLFF.

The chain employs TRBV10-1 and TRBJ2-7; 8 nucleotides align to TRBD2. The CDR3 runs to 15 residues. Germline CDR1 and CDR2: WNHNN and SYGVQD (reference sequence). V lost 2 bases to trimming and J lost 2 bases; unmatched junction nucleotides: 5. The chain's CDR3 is CASSETHGGAYEQYF. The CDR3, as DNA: TGCGCCAGCAGTGAGACCCACGGGGGGGCCTACGAGCAGTACTTC.

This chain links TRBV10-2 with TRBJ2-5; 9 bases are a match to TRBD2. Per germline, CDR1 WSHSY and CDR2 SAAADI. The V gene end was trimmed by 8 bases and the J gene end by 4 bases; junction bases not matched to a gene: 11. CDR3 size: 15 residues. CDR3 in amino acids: CASESSGSFGETQYF. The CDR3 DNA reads TGCGCCAGCGAGAGTAGCGGGAGTTTCGGAGAGACCCAGTACTTC.

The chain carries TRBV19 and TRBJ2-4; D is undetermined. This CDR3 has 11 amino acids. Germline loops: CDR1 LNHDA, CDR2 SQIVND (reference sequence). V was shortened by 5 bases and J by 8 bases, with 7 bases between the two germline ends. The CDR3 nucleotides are TGTGCCAGTAGTGGCTTGGACATTCAGTACTTC. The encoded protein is CASSGLDIQYF.

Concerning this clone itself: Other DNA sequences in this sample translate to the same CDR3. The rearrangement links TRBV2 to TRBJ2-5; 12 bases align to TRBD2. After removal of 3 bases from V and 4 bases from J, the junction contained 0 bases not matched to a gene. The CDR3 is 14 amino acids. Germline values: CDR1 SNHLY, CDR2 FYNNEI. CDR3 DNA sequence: TGTGCCAGCAGTGAGGGACTAGCGGGAGAGACCCAGTACTTC. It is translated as CASSEGLAGETQYF.

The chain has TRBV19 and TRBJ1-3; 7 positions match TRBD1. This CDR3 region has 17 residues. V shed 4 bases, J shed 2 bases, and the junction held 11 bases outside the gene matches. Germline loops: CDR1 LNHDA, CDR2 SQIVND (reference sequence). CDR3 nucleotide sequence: TGTGCCAGTAGTACCCGACAGGGTGTCCTCGCTGGAAACACCATATATTTT. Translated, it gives CASSTRQGVLAGNTIYF.